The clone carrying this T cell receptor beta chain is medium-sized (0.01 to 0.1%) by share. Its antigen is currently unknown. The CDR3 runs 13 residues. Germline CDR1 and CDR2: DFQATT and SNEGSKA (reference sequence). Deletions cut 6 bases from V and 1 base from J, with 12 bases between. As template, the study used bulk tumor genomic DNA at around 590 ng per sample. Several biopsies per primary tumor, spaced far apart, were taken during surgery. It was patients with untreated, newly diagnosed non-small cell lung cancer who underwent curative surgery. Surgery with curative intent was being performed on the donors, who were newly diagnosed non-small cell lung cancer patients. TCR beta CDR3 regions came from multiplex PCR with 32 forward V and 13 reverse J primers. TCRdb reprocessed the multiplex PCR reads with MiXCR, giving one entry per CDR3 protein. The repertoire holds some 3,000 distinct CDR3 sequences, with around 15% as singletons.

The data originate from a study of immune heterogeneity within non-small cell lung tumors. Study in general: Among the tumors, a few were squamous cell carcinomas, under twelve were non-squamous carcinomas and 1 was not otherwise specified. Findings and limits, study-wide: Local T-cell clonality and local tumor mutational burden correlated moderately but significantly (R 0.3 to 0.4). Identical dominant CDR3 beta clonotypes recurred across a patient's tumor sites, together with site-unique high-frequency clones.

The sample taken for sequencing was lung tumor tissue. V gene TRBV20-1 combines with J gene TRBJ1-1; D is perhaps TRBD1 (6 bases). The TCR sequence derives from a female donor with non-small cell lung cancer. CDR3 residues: CSARGRTNTEAFF. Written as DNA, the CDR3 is TGCAGTGCGAGGGGGAGAACGAACACTGAAGCTTTCTTT.